One sample yielded the 22 T cell receptor beta chains listed below, sequenced in a study of regulatory T cells in long-lasting Graves disease. CDR3-region Arm-PCR and iRepertoire HTBI primers produced the TCR beta libraries. TCRdb recomputed calls from the multiplex PCR reads with MiXCR, one row per CDR3 protein. This table holds 400,000 to 500,000 distinct CDR3 sequences, around a fifth found once. Time point meaning: persistent/refractory GD, antithyroid drugs over 5 years with positive TRAb. PBMCs provided the RNA from which the TCR library was made. The sequencing used peripheral blood mononuclear cells (PBMCs), collected when the disease was refractory, from a patient treated with antithyroid drugs. These receptors were taken from a female donor with Graves disease.

With respect to this clonotype: This probably arose from a read error, given a far larger clone one base away. This rearrangement joins TRBV28 to TRBJ1-2, with 8 bases aligning to TRBD1. The CDR3 extends over 15 amino acids. V shed 3 bases, J shed 1 base, and the junction held 4 bases outside the gene matches. CDR1 and CDR2 (germline): MDHEN, SYDVKM. CDR3 protein: CASSFTGGDNYGYTF. CDR3 nucleotide sequence: TGTGCCAGCAGTTTCACAGGGGGGGATAACTATGGCTACACCTTC.

In this sample, this clonotype turned up once. One end of the junction varies from germline; a read error may be responsible. The chain employs TRBV20-1 and TRBJ2-7; D may be TRBD1 or TRBD2 (6 bases each). This CDR3 is 15 amino acids long. CDR1 is DFQATT and CDR2 is SNEGSKA in the germline V gene (reference sequence). This CDR3 reads CSTRDGGGGPYEQYF. Here the CDR3 DNA reads TGCAGTACTAGAGACGGAGGGGGAGGTCCCTACGAGCAGTACTTC.

There are many counts of this clonotype. The chain recombines TRBV29-1 with TRBJ1-2, with 9 bases aligning to TRBD1. Germline V CDR1 and CDR2: SQVTM, ANQGSEA. Unmatched junction bases numbered 6, after V lost 6 bases and J lost 7 bases. CDR3 length: 12 residues. This CDR3 reads CSVGQGPSGYTF. CDR3 nucleotide sequence: TGCAGCGTGGGACAGGGTCCTTCTGGCTACACCTTC.

This chain joins TRBV20-1 and TRBJ2-1, with D unresolved. The germline gives CDR1 DFQATT, CDR2 SNEGSKA (reference sequence). The CDR3 consists of 12 residues. V dropped 4 bases and J dropped 5 bases, with 9 bases sitting between them. The CDR3 region is CSAKKIHNEQFF. The CDR3 DNA reads TGCAGTGCTAAAAAGATACACAATGAGCAGTTCTTC.

This clonotype was detected a few times. The chain has TRBV19 and TRBJ1-5, with D unclear. Deletions cut 8 bases from V and 5 bases from J, with 10 bases between. Germline lookup yields CDR1 LNHDA and CDR2 SQIVND (reference sequence). This CDR3 spans 12 amino acids. CDR3 region: CASRGQDQPQHF. The CDR3 nucleotides are TGTGCCAGTCGAGGGCAGGATCAGCCCCAGCATTTT.

This clonotype turned up a few times. J is TRBJ2-5 and V is TRBV7-6; D gene ambiguous. Germline-derived CDR1 and CDR2 are SGHVS and FNYEAQ. V lost 1 base to trimming and J lost 6 bases, with 12 bases between them. The CDR3 is made up of 14 amino acids. The CDR3 protein is CASSLEGSLKTQYF. The CDR3 DNA sequence: TGTGCCAGCAGCTTAGAGGGCAGTTTAAAGACCCAGTACTTC.

This clonotype was counted at least ten times. Here the CDR3 reads CASSPQADGELFF. In DNA form, the CDR3 reads TGTGCCAGCTCACCACAAGCTGACGGGGAGCTGTTTTTT. The chain recombines TRBV18 with TRBJ2-2, with D unclear. Trimming pared 1 base from V and 7 bases from J, leaving 7 bases between. The CDR3 length is 13 residues. Germline CDR1 is KGHSH and CDR2 is LQKENI.

This clonotype showed up many times. V usage is TRBV7-8 and J usage is TRBJ1-6, with D perhaps TRBD1 (6 bases). The germline V and J ends were trimmed by 5 bases and 5 bases, with 7 bases remaining between them. CDR1 and CDR2 (germline): SGHVS, FQNEAQ. The CDR3 sequence is 13 residues long. The CDR3 nucleotides are TGTGCCAGCAGCCCAGGGGATAATTCACCCCTCCACTTT. Encoded protein: CASSPGDNSPLHF.

This clonotype was seen a few times. CDR3 in amino acids: CASSSLAGIYEQYF. The CDR3 DNA sequence: TGTGCCAGCAGCTCACTAGCGGGGATCTACGAGCAGTACTTC. The chain links TRBV7-9 to TRBJ2-7; 10 positions match TRBD2. The germline V gene encodes CDR1 SEHNR and CDR2 FQNEAQ (reference sequence). V shed 4 bases and J 3 bases; nucleotides not matched to a gene: 3. This CDR3 region has 14 residues.

This clonotype was observed a handful of times. V usage is TRBV19 and J usage is TRBJ1-3; 8 bases match TRBD1. J was trimmed by 4 bases and V by 9 bases; bases with no gene match: 11. The CDR3 has 15 residues. CDR1 is LNHDA, CDR2 SQIVND, per germline (reference sequence). The CDR3 nucleotides are TGTGCCAGCCGATACAGGGGGGCGGCCGGAAACACCATATATTTT. It is translated as CASRYRGAAGNTIYF.

This clonotype was detected many times. J is TRBJ2-2 and V is TRBV2; D unresolved. Trimming pared 6 bases from V and 2 bases from J, leaving 13 bases between. The germline V gene encodes CDR1 SNHLY and CDR2 FYNNEI. The CDR3 runs 15 residues. CDR3 DNA: TGTGCCAGCAGAGGACCAAACACAAACACCGGGGAGCTGTTTTTT. Encoded protein: CASRGPNTNTGELFF.

This clonotype was picked up many times. This chain links TRBV6-2 or TRBV6-3 with TRBJ2-7, with D maybe TRBD1 (5 bases). The V end lost 2 bases, the J end lost 1 base, and 6 bases lay between the germline ends. The CDR3 consists of 13 residues. In germline, CDR1 is MNHEY, CDR2 SVGEGT. The CDR3 sequence is CASSYDRSYEQYF. CDR3 DNA: TGTGCCAGCAGTTACGACAGATCCTACGAGCAGTACTTC.

Concerning this clonotype: A much bigger clone sits one base away, suggesting this may be a read error. A read error is likely, as this CDR3 ends without the conserved phenylalanine or tryptophan. The chain links TRBV28 to TRBJ1-2; D is unclear. The CDR3 runs to 11 residues. The V gene lost 7 bases and the J gene lost 4 bases, with 7 bases spanning the gap. CDR1 and CDR2 from the germline V gene are MDHEN and SYDVKM. DNA for the CDR3: TGTGCCAGCACCCTTGGCTATGGCTACACCTCC. Translating gives CASTLGYGYTS.

The table lists this clonotype with a few counts. This chain uses TRBV5-6 with TRBJ1-1; 12 bases align to TRBD1. With V trimmed by 4 bases and J by 4 bases, 8 bases remained unmatched. This CDR3 comprises 16 residues. Germline CDR1 reads SGHDT; CDR2 reads YYEEEE. CDR3 nucleotides: TGTGCCAGCAGCACCGGGACAGGGGGCTTTCGCACTGAAGCTTTCTTT. This encodes CASSTGTGGFRTEAFF.

Many counts were recorded for this clonotype. J is TRBJ1-4 and V is TRBV6-1; D gene unclear. The germline V and J ends were trimmed by 6 bases and 8 bases, with 4 bases remaining between them. The CDR3 is made up of 10 amino acids. Germline lookup yields CDR1 MNHNS and CDR2 SASEGT. The CDR3 DNA reads TGTGCCAGCAGATGGGAAAAACTGTTTTTT. Translation gives CASRWEKLFF.

This chain's CDR3 is CASSQTSGTDTQYF. The CDR3 DNA follows: TGCGCCAGCAGCCAGACTAGCGGAACAGATACGCAGTATTTT. V and J are TRBV5-1 and TRBJ2-3; 9 bases agree with TRBD2. Germline CDR1 and CDR2: SGHRS and YFSETQ. The CDR3 length is 14 residues. Trimming took 4 bases from V and 3 from J; bases not matched to a gene: 3.

This clonotype was counted a few times. This chain joins TRBV7-9 and TRBJ2-3; 11 bases are a match to TRBD1. The length of the CDR3 is 17 residues. Germline assignment: CDR1 SEHNR and CDR2 FQNEAQ (reference sequence). V was clipped by 4 bases and J by 3 bases; unmatched bases: 9. In DNA form, the CDR3 reads TGTGCCAGCAGCTCTCACCGGGACAGGGGGAGAACAGATACGCAGTATTTT. Encoded protein: CASSSHRDRGRTDTQYF.

This clonotype was counted a few times. This chain joins TRBV27 and TRBJ2-2; 12 positions match TRBD2. The trim removed 6 bases at V and 13 bases at J, leaving 12 bases unmatched. This CDR3 is 15 amino acids long. Germline CDR1 is MNHEY and CDR2 is SMNVEV (reference sequence). CDR3 coding DNA: TGTGCCAGCAGCTTAGTCGGACTAGCGGGAAGGTCGCTGTTTTTT. This encodes CASSLVGLAGRSLFF.

The rearrangement uses TRBV25-1 and TRBJ1-1; D uncertain. The CDR3 sequence is 13 residues long. Germline CDR1 is MGHDK and CDR2 is SYGVNS. Trimming took 5 bases from V and 4 from J, leaving 11 bases between them. The CDR3 DNA sequence: TGTGCCAGCAGTACACCGGGGAGCACTGAAGCTTTCTTT. The encoded protein is CASSTPGSTEAFF. The variable domain in full, with the rest retrieved from reference TRBV25-1 and TRBJ1-1, is EADIYQTPRYLVIGTGKKITLECSQTMGHDKMYWYQQDPGMELHLIHYSYGVNSTEKGDLSSESTVSRIRTEHFPLTLESARPSHTSQYLCASSTPGSTEAFFGQGTRLTVV.

The chain has TRBV7-9 and TRBJ2-1, with TRBD2 identical over 10 bases. The V segment lost 7 bases and the J segment 6 bases; nucleotides outside the gene matches: 15. The CDR3 length is 17 residues. Germline CDR1 reads SEHNR; CDR2 reads FQNEAQ (reference sequence). CDR3 DNA sequence: TGTGCCAGCATAGAAGGACTAGCGGATATCCCTGGCAATGAGCAGTTCTTC. It is translated as CASIEGLADIPGNEQFF. The whole variable domain, filled in from reference TRBV7-9 and TRBJ2-1, reads DTGVSQNPRHKITKRGQNVTFRCDPISEHNRLYWYRQTLGQGPEFLTYFQNEAQLEKSRLLSDRFSAERPKGSFSTLEIQRTEQGDSAMYLCASIEGLADIPGNEQFFGPGTRLTVL.

Worth noting for this clonotype: This may come from a read error, since a much larger clone is one base off. This chain uses TRBV2 with TRBJ2-7; D not certain. Germline V CDR1 and CDR2: SNHLY, FYNNEI. The CDR3 runs 14 residues. The CDR3 nucleotides read TGTGCCAGCAGTGAGGGCAGGAGTACCTACGGGCAGTACTTC. Translating gives CASSEGRSTYGQYF.

This clonotype was found many times. J is TRBJ1-5 and V is TRBV2, with TRBD1 identical over 7 bases. The trim removed 4 bases at V and 5 bases at J, leaving 5 bases unmatched. This CDR3 has 14 residues. Germline loops: CDR1 SNHLY, CDR2 FYNNEI. In nucleotides, the CDR3 is TGTGCCAGCAGTGTTGGACAGGCCCATCAGCCCCAGCATTTT. Translation gives CASSVGQAHQPQHF.